The clone carrying this T cell receptor beta chain was detected only a few times. A read error may explain this, as a much larger clone is one base away. The CDR3 is made up of 16 amino acids. Per the germline V gene, CDR1 is MGHRA and CDR2 is YSYEKL. This record comes from a study of T-cell reconstitution after alpha-beta-depleted transplantation in children. Preparing the TCRbeta library involved the use of unique molecular identifiers. TCRdb re-called the PCR reads with MiXCR, one entry per CDR3 protein. Among 670,000 or so distinct CDR3 sequences listed, approximately 14% were seen once. This chain uses TRBV4-1 with TRBJ1-2; a weak D match, TRBD1 (5 bases). Here the sequenced sample was PBMCs, taken before TCRalphabeta/CD19-depleted stem cell transplant. This receptor was identified in a girl aged 2-10 years with congenital amegakaryocytic thrombocytopenia, due to receive a stem cell transplant. CDR3 amino acids: CASSQGRAAANYGDTF. Here the CDR3 DNA reads TGCGCCAGCAGCCAGGGGCGGGCTGCAGCTAACTATGGCGACACCTTC.